The present T cell receptor beta chain was sequenced within a study of blood T cell repertoires in COVID-19 (dated by TCRdb to the early 2020s). Study-wide context: Recovered participants in ImmuneRACE Cohort 3 were defined as having two consecutive negative NP/OP PCR tests, clearance from a healthcare professional, or resolution of symptoms. Samples from collaborators originated in the United States, Italy and Spain and spanned both the acute and convalescent phases of COVID-19. The material from the prospective study consisted of cDNA or gDNA derived from T cells, B-cell-depleted T cells, or PBMCs. The dataset comprised deeply sampled blood TCRbeta repertoires from subjects exposed to, actively infected with, or recovered from COVID-19. The repertoires were released in a freely available public database meant as a resource for research on the immune response to SARS-CoV-2. Samples were obtained from the ongoing ImmuneRACE study (first 160 participants) and from about 1,300 subjects provided by 6 global collaborators. Nearly every sample came with metadata listing a de-identified subject ID, COVID-19 status, age in years and sex. Where available, HLA class I and class II types were taken from metadata supplied by the sample provider and were not determined by assay-based typing.

Enrolling through a virtual design, the prospective study's participants ranged in age from roughly 18 to 90 years and lived across about two dozen United States geographic areas. In the prospective study, cohorts were assigned on the basis of participant-reported clinical history obtained from a screening survey and a study questionnaire. In the prospective study, mobile phlebotomists collected whole blood, serum and a nasopharyngeal or oropharyngeal swab from each participant. Over a roughly 2-month period, participants in the prospective study had the option of providing additional blood draws and questionnaires. Before DNA extraction, prospective study blood samples were shipped either frozen or at room temperature. TCRbeta CDR3 regions were amplified from genomic DNA by means of the immunoSEQ Assay, a bias-controlled multiplex PCR. As for how the authors treated the data: Nucleated cell counts per sample were estimated from amplification of reference gene primers within the assay. To quantify the absolute abundance of each unique TCRbeta CDR3 rearrangement, sequence reads were collapsed and filtered. For each sample, productive Simpson clonality was calculated as the square root of Simpson's diversity index over productive rearrangements. Not all clones reach the TCRdb copy of this immuneACCESS table, which keeps in-frame sequences only. Checked studies attribute under half of the gap to unresolved V genes and leave the rest unexplained. V, J and clone size reflect that table, while D and trimming were determined from the DNA. Present in this sample are some 180,000 clones, roughly 85% of which were seen just once. The ten largest clones represent over 15% of the sample.

As concerns this clone: The clone's antigen remains unknown. Base qualities are missing; no much larger clone stands one base away.

From the germline V gene (reference sequence), CDR1 is LNHDA and CDR2 is SQIVND. Taken from cysteine to phenylalanine, the CDR3 has 14 residues. Only the CDR3 DNA is retained, 42 bases long and in frame from the first base. Compared with germline, V lacks 9 bases and J lacks 1 base; bases without a gene match: 2. Paper-wide results and their limitations: How much clinical and demographic metadata was included differed by source and by participant, and the metadata was provided uncurated.

The clonotype was recovered from a woman between 65 and 79 years old in a cohort exposed to, infected with or recovered from COVID-19 (not recorded which). Source material: PBMCs or T cells enriched from blood (not recorded which). The sequence joins TRBV19 to TRBJ2-3; TRBD2 agrees with 12 junctional bases. The base sequence is TGTGCCAGCCGACTAGCGGGAGGCACAGATACGCAGTATTTT. It translates as CASRLAGGTDTQYF.